This TCR beta chain was sequenced in a study of blood T cells in healthy people across ages. Study outcomes and limitations: Naive T cell percentage showed a strong correlation with the diversity of TCR beta. Possibly confounding the expanded clonotype changes was the fact that donor CMV status was unknown.

Germline CDR1 and CDR2: SGHRS and YFSETQ. With V trimmed by 4 bases and J by 8 bases, 9 bases remained unmatched. This CDR3 has 14 residues. Through a sample-barcoded 5' primer and a J-beta primer mix, a second PCR was run for about 6 to 12 cycles. In TCRdb, the 5' RACE reads were re-called with MiXCR into one record per CDR3 protein. The sample records some 1,800,000 distinct CDR3 sequences, approximately 40% being singletons. Details on this clonotype: What it binds is not known.

This rearrangement joins TRBV5-1 to TRBJ1-2; 9 bases line up with TRBD1. This TCR was recovered from a human donor in good health. Input material: blood. The DNA for the CDR3 is TGCGCCAGCAGCAAATCGGACAGGGGAAGCGGCTACACCTTC. It yields the protein CASSKSDRGSGYTF.